A selection of T cell receptor beta chains follows, all from one sample in a study of blood T cells in healthy people across ages. TCRdb reprocessed the 5' RACE reads with MiXCR, giving one entry per CDR3 protein. The sample holds 1,500,000 or so distinct CDR3 sequences; around 40% are singletons and the top ten take 4%. Sequencing was carried out using blood. These receptor sequences come from a young woman in good health. The CDR3 runs from the conserved cysteine through the conserved F or W. D genes are given only for firm matches. Part of the rows lack a size; the others show once, few, many or a class for expanded clones.

>TRBV10-3|.|TRBJ1-1|.
TGTGCCATCAGTGGGAACTCCCCTGAAGCTTTCTTT
CAISGNSPEAFF
>TRBV4-3|TRBD1|TRBJ2-1|.
TGCGCCAGCAGCCAGTTATCCGGGACAGGGGCCTACGAGCAGTTCTTC
CASSQLSGTGAYEQFF
>TRBV4-3|.|TRBJ2-3|.
TGCGCCAGCAGCCAATCGGGCCGCCTAGATACGCAGTATTTT
CASSQSGRLDTQYF
>TRBV11-2|.|TRBJ2-7|.
TGTGCCAGCAGCCCAGGCGGGAACTACGAGCAGTACTTC
CASSPGGNYEQYF
>TRBV29-1|.|TRBJ1-4|many
TGCAGCGTTGACCGGGACGAAAAACTGTTTTTT
CSVDRDEKLFF
>TRBV29-1|TRBD2|TRBJ2-7|many
TGCAGCGTTGGCCGGGGAGGGGACGAGCAGTACTTC
CSVGRGGDEQYF
>TRBV18|.|TRBJ2-4|.
TGTGCCAGCTCACCCGGAGGGCAGGGAAACATTCAGTACTTC
CASSPGGQGNIQYF
>TRBV12-3/TRBV12-4|TRBD2|TRBJ2-1|.
TGTGCCAGCAGTTCCAGGACTAGCGCTAATGAGCAGTTCTTC
CASSSRTSANEQFF
>TRBV4-3|.|TRBJ1-1|.
TGCGCCAGCAGCCAAGCGGGATTTGGGGGCACTGAAGCTTTCTTT
CASSQAGFGGTEAFF
>TRBV24-1|TRBD2|TRBJ2-5|.
TGTGCCACCAGTGACCCAAGGACTAGCGAGGGGACCCAGTACTTC
CATSDPRTSEGTQYF
>TRBV28|.|TRBJ1-5|.
TGTGACAGCAGCCTAGACAGCAATCAGCCCCAGCATTTT
CDSSLDSNQPQHF
>TRBV6-5|.|TRBJ1-1|.
TGTGCCAGCAGTTACGCGGCCGCGGGGACTGAAGCTTTCTTT
CASSYAAAGTEAFF
>TRBV19|.|TRBJ2-1|few
TGTGCCAGTAGTCCCGGAGTCTCCTTAAATGAGCAGTTCTTC
CASSPGVSLNEQFF
>TRBV11-2|.|TRBJ1-5|.
TGTGCCAGCAGCTTAGGCGGCCAGTTTAGCAATCAGCCCCAGCATTTT
CASSLGGQFSNQPQHF
>TRBV15|.|TRBJ1-2|.
TGTGCCACCAGCAGAGCGGGGTATAACTATGGCTACACCTTC
CATSRAGYNYGYTF
>TRBV28|.|TRBJ2-7|.
TGTGCCAGCAGCCCTTCAATGAGACTAGTAACCTACGAGCAGTACTTC
CASSPSMRLVTYEQYF
>TRBV30|.|TRBJ2-5|.
TGTGCCTGGAGCAGTGGGGAGACCCAGTACTTC
CAWSSGETQYF
>TRBV12-3/TRBV12-4|.|TRBJ2-3|few
TGTGCCAGCAGTTTCTCCAGCGGCGCAGATACGCAGTATTTT
CASSFSSGADTQYF
>TRBV27|.|TRBJ2-3|few
TGTGCCAGCAGTTTATCCCTGGTGGATACGCAGTATTTT
CASSLSLVDTQYF
>TRBV5-4|.|TRBJ1-2|few
TGTGCCAGCAGCTTGGCCGGGATTAATGGTTACACCTTC
CASSLAGINGYTF
>TRBV20-1|.|TRBJ2-3|.
TGCAGTGCTAGAGCTCCCTACGAAAAGCGTACAGATACGCAGTATTTT
CSARAPYEKRTDTQYF
>TRBV27|.|TRBJ2-7|few
TGTGCCAGCAGCTCTCCGGGACCCCCCTACGAGCAGTACTTC
CASSSPGPPYEQYF
>TRBV12-3/TRBV12-4|.|TRBJ2-7|.
TGTGCCAGCGGTCACAGTCTTACCTACGAGCAGTACTTC
CASGHSLTYEQYF
>TRBV25-1|TRBD1|TRBJ1-3|.
TGTGCCACCTGGGACAGGGCTGGAAACACCATATATTTT
CATWDRAGNTIYF
>TRBV12-3/TRBV12-4|.|TRBJ1-5|few
TGTGCCAGCAGTTTTCAGCCGCCCCATCAGCCCCAGCATTTT
CASSFQPPHQPQHF
>TRBV7-2|.|TRBJ2-7|.
TGTGCCAGCAGCCCAGATGGCCACGAGCAGTACTTC
CASSPDGHEQYF
>TRBV6-6|TRBD1|TRBJ1-4|.
TGTGCCAGCAGTTACGGGACAGGGGGTGAAAAACTGTTTTTT
CASSYGTGGEKLFF
>TRBV9|.|TRBJ2-7|.
TGTGCCAGCAGCCCTATGACAGGAACCTACGAGCAGTACTTC
CASSPMTGTYEQYF
>TRBV24-1|TRBD1|TRBJ2-1|.
TGTGCCACCAGTGTCCGGGACAGGTCCTACAATGAGCAGTTCTTC
CATSVRDRSYNEQFF